Listed here is a single T cell receptor beta chain. The data belong to a study of T cell changes during pregnancy in multiple sclerosis. Only in-frame clones appear in the TCRdb table, and some are missing; sequencing was by immunoSEQ multiplex PCR. The table shows 30,000 to 45,000 clones, with approximately 92% occurring only once. The germline V gene has CDR1 SEHNR and CDR2 FQNEAQ (reference sequence). After removal of 1 base from V and 3 bases from J, the junction contained 2 bases not matched to a gene. The CDR3 consists of 15 residues. Here the sequenced sample was peripheral blood, taken before pregnancy. The chain has TRBV7-9 and TRBJ2-1, with 8 bases that match TRBD1. This sequence originates from a female donor with multiple sclerosis, enrolled in a pregnancy study. The CDR3 nucleotides read TGTGCCAGCAGCTTAGGTGGACAGGGCTACAATGAGCAGTTCTTC. This gives the protein CASSLGGQGYNEQFF.